These 22 T cell receptor beta chains came from one sample sequenced in a study of T cells in narcolepsy. The protocol was immunoSEQ multiplex PCR, while the TCRdb copy is restricted to in-frame clones and leaves out a portion. The sample consists of around 34,000 clones, roughly three quarters of them appearing once. The sample comprised memory (CD45RA-) CD4+ T cells from blood. Receptor source: a human donor in good health.

The chain employs TRBV7-3 and TRBJ2-3; unclear D gene. This CDR3 has 14 amino acids. The germline V and J ends were trimmed by 4 bases and 2 bases, with 10 bases remaining between them. Germline loops: CDR1 SGHTA, CDR2 FQGTGA. The CDR3 here is CASSYGSLTDTQYF. The CDR3 DNA reads TGTGCCAGCAGCTACGGTTCCCTCACAGATACGCAGTATTTT.

The chain links TRBV27 to TRBJ1-4; D is perhaps TRBD1 (6 bases). The CDR3 totals 15 residues. Trimming removed 5 bases from V and 7 bases from J, with 17 bases in between. In germline, CDR1 is MNHEY, CDR2 SMNVEV (reference sequence). Here the CDR3 reads CASSGGPGVPEKLFF. The CDR3 nucleotides are TGTGCCAGCAGTGGGGGGCCAGGAGTTCCTGAAAAACTGTTTTTT. Combining the CDR3 with reference TRBV27 and TRBJ1-4 gives the whole variable domain EAQVTQNPRYLITVTGKKLTVTCSQNMNHEYMSWYRQDPGLGLRQIYYSMNVEVTDKGDVPEGYKVSRKEKRNFPLILESPSPNQTSLYFCASSGGPGVPEKLFFGSGTQLSVL.

The chain uses TRBV5-1 and TRBJ1-2, with 7 positions matching TRBD1. V dropped 5 bases and J dropped 4; count of bases not matched to a gene: 17. The CDR3 is 17 amino acids. Germline-derived CDR1 and CDR2 are SGHRS and YFSETQ. CDR3 residues: CASSSTAGTVNLYGYTF. The CDR3 DNA sequence: TGCGCCAGCAGTTCTACAGCCGGGACAGTGAACCTCTATGGCTACACCTTC.

The genes are TRBV7-3 and TRBJ2-5; D is perhaps TRBD1 or TRBD2 (5 bases each). The CDR3 extends over 14 amino acids. Germline values: CDR1 SGHTA, CDR2 FQGTGA. V was clipped by 3 bases and J by 5 bases, with 13 bases between them. The CDR3 coding sequence is TGTGCCAGCAGCTTGGGACCGGGTCAGGAGACCCAGTACTTC. This codes for CASSLGPGQETQYF.

The rearrangement joins TRBV13 to TRBJ1-3; D gene uncertain. V shed 3 bases and J shed 0 bases, with 9 bases lying between them. The CDR3 has 15 amino acids. Looked up from germline, CDR1 is PRHDT and CDR2 is FYEKMQ (reference sequence). The CDR3 protein is CASSFRTASGNTIYF. CDR3 nucleotides: TGTGCCAGCAGCTTTCGGACGGCCTCTGGAAACACCATATATTTT.

The chain couples TRBV10-3 to TRBJ1-2, with 7 bases that match TRBD1. V gave up 4 bases and J gave up 1 base; unmatched junction bases: 3. Per the germline V gene, CDR1 is ENHRY and CDR2 is SYGVKD. The CDR3 extends over 14 amino acids. CDR3 sequence: CAISGTGLNYGYTF. The CDR3 DNA is TGTGCCATCAGTGGGACAGGCCTTAACTATGGCTACACCTTC.

The rearrangement uses TRBV10-3 and TRBJ2-1; TRBD1 might be the D (6 bases). Between the trimmed V and J ends, which lost 7 bases and 7 bases, there was a span of 20 bases. The CDR3 covers 15 residues. Germline V gives CDR1 ENHRY, CDR2 SYGVKD. The CDR3 DNA reads TGTGCCATCAAGTCCACTTCGACAGGCGGTAATGAGCAGTTCTTC. Its translation is CAIKSTSTGGNEQFF.

The genes are TRBV27 and TRBJ2-7; 9 bases are a match to TRBD2. The ends lost 6 bases at V and 2 bases at J; junction bases unmatched: 5. CDR1 and CDR2 (germline): MNHEY, SMNVEV (reference sequence). The CDR3 covers 14 residues. In DNA form, the CDR3 reads TGTGCCAGCAGGGAAAGCGGGAGGACCTACGAGCAGTACTTC. Translation: CASRESGRTYEQYF.

The CDR3 DNA is TGTGCCAGCAGTCCCCCCGGGGGGCTGGGCTACACCTTC. Its protein product is CASSPPGGLGYTF. The gene calls are TRBV6-5 and TRBJ1-2; possibly TRBD1 for D (6 bases). This CDR3 spans 13 amino acids. Germline V CDR1 and CDR2: MNHEY, SVGAGI. V was trimmed by 5 bases and J by 8 bases, leaving 15 bases between them.

V is TRBV30 and J is TRBJ1-2; D uncertain. The CDR3 spans 13 residues. The V gene lost 0 bases and the J gene lost 7 bases, with 12 bases spanning the gap. Germline V gene lookup returns CDR1 GTSNPN and CDR2 SVGIG (reference sequence). CDR3 DNA sequence: TGTGCCTGGAGTGTTCGGAGTGCGGGTGGCTACACCTTC. Translation: CAWSVRSAGGYTF. Complete variable domain (other parts from reference TRBV30 and TRBJ1-2): SQTIHQWPATLVQPVGSPLSLECTVEGTSNPNLYWYRQAAGRGLQLLFYSVGIGQISSEVPQNLSASRPQDRQFILSSKKLLLSDSGFYLCAWSVRSAGGYTFGSGTRLTVV.

In nucleotides, the CDR3 is TGTGCCACCAGCAGACTGGGACAGGGCTACGAGCAGTACTTC. Protein product: CATSRLGQGYEQYF. The V call is TRBV15, the J call TRBJ2-7; 9 nucleotides line up with TRBD1. In germline, CDR1 is LNHNV, CDR2 YYDKDF (reference sequence). This CDR3 has 14 residues. Trimming at V came to 2 bases and at J to 3 bases, leaving 2 bases not matched to a gene.

The chain joins TRBV30 to TRBJ2-6; D is unresolved. Germline CDR1 GTSNPN, CDR2 SVGIG (reference sequence). This CDR3 spans 14 amino acids. The V gene lost 2 bases and the J gene lost 0 bases, with 5 bases spanning the gap. The CDR3 DNA sequence: TGTGCCTGGAGTAGCATCTCTGGGGCCAACGTCCTGACTTTC. The encoded protein is CAWSSISGANVLTF.

This chain connects TRBV4-1 to TRBJ2-1, with TRBD2 identical over 8 bases. The J segment lost 12 bases and the V segment lost 2 bases, leaving 15 bases of the junction unmatched. The CDR3 covers 16 residues. Germline values: CDR1 MGHRA, CDR2 YSYEKL. The CDR3 nucleotides are TGCGCCAGCAGCCAACAAGAAGCGGGAGCCACTATGGGGCAGTTCTTC. This gives the protein CASSQQEAGATMGQFF.

This clone was recorded once. The chain combines TRBV27 with TRBJ2-1; 8 bases line up with TRBD2. This CDR3 region has 15 residues. CDR1 MNHEY and CDR2 SMNVEV come from the germline V gene (reference sequence). Losses at the gene ends were 5 bases for V and 7 bases for J; bases not matched to a gene: 10. The CDR3, as DNA: TGTGCCAGCAGTCCCGGCGTTGCGGGAGGTAATGAGCAGTTCTTC. Translated, it gives CASSPGVAGGNEQFF.

This clone was observed a few times. The gene calls are TRBV5-1 and TRBJ2-2; 9 bases fit TRBD1. CDR1 is SGHRS, CDR2 YFSETQ, per germline. This CDR3 comprises 16 residues. Trimming took 4 bases from V and 5 from J; bases not matched to a gene: 9. CDR3 sequence: CASSPGQGLGTGELFF. The CDR3 DNA reads TGCGCCAGCAGCCCCGGACAGGGGCTAGGTACCGGGGAGCTGTTTTTT.

The chain couples TRBV28 to TRBJ2-7; the D gene is possibly TRBD1 (6 bases). Germline V lookup: CDR1 MDHEN, CDR2 SYDVKM. The CDR3 consists of 13 residues. V was clipped by 7 bases and J by 0 bases, with 10 bases between them. The CDR3 protein is CASTDSLSYEQYF. The CDR3 region has the DNA TGTGCCAGCACGGACAGCCTCTCCTACGAGCAGTACTTC.

The rearrangement joins TRBV11-2 to TRBJ2-7; 10 positions agree with TRBD2. CDR3 length: 17 amino acids. From germline, CDR1 is SGHAT and CDR2 FQNNGV. V was pared by 5 bases and J by 3 bases, with 13 bases of the junction left unmatched. CDR3 loop: CASSLRSEASGSYEQYF. The CDR3 DNA reads as TGTGCCAGCAGCCTACGTTCGGAGGCTAGCGGGAGCTACGAGCAGTACTTC. The full variable domain, in which reference TRBV11-2 and TRBJ2-7 provide the parts outside the CDR3, is EAGVAQSPRYKIIEKRQSVAFWCNPISGHATLYWYQQILGQGPKLLIQFQNNGVVDDSQLPKDRFSAERLKGVDSTLKIQPAKLEDSAVYLCASSLRSEASGSYEQYFGPGTRLTVT.

This clone is labeled as medium-sized (0.01 to 0.1%). Other DNA sequences in this specimen translate into the identical CDR3. The chain couples TRBV27 to TRBJ1-5; perhaps TRBD1 as D (5 bases). Per germline, CDR1 MNHEY and CDR2 SMNVEV (reference sequence). The CDR3 spans 13 residues. The V gene lost 3 bases and the J gene lost 4 bases, with 7 bases spanning the gap. The CDR3 sequence is CASSLRGNQPQHF. The CDR3 DNA sequence: TGTGCCAGCAGTTTGAGGGGAAATCAGCCCCAGCATTTT.

The chain links TRBV5-4 to TRBJ2-3; 12 positions agree with TRBD2. Germline-derived CDR1 and CDR2 are SGHNT and YYREEE (reference sequence). The CDR3 is made up of 15 amino acids. Trimming cost V 4 bases and J 5 bases; bases outside gene matches: 5. The CDR3 region is CASSKTSGSKDTQYF. The CDR3 nucleotides read TGTGCCAGCAGCAAGACTAGCGGGAGTAAAGATACGCAGTATTTT.

This clone was found once. V gene TRBV5-8 combines with J gene TRBJ2-3, with D perhaps TRBD1 or TRBD2 (6 bases each). The CDR3 has 17 residues. CDR1 and CDR2 from the germline V gene are SGHTS and YDEGEE. The ends were cut back, 0 bases at V and 4 bases at J, with 18 bases in the middle. As DNA, the CDR3 is TGTGCCAGCAGCTTGGGTTGGCCGGGGGCGCGGGCAGATACGCAGTATTTT. The encoded protein is CASSLGWPGARADTQYF.

Details on this clone: A read error may account for a junction end that differs from germline. This sequence joins TRBV14 and TRBJ2-5; D gene uncertain. This CDR3 comprises 14 residues. Germline loops: CDR1 SGHDN, CDR2 FVKESK. Here the CDR3 DNA reads TGTGCCAGCAGCCAAGATACCATTCAAGAGACCCGGTACTTC. Its protein is CASSQDTIQETRYF.

This chain uses TRBV9 with TRBJ2-1; TRBD1 is a possible D gene (6 bases). Trimming stripped 0 bases from V and 2 bases from J, with 12 bases between. This CDR3 has 16 amino acids. CDR1 is SGDLS and CDR2 is YYNGEE in the germline V gene. This CDR3 is CASSVGQGTPYNEQFF. Here the CDR3 DNA reads TGTGCCAGCAGCGTAGGTCAGGGGACGCCCTACAATGAGCAGTTCTTC.